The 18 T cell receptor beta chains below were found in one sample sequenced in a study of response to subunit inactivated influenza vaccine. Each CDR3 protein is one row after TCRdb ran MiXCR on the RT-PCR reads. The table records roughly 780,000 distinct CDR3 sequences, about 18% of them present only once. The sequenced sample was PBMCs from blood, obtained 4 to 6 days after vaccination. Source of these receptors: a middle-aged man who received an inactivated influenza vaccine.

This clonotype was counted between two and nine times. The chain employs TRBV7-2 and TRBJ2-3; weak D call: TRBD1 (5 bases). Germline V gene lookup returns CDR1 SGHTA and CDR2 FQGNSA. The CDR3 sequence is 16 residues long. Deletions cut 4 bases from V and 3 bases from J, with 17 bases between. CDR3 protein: CASSSKGPGWTDTQYF. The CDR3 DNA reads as TGTGCCAGCAGCTCAAAAGGGCCAGGGTGGACAGATACGCAGTATTTT. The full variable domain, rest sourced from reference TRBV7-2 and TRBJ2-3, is GAGVSQSPSNKVTEKGKDVELRCDPISGHTALYWYRQSLGQGLEFLIYFQGNSAPDKSGLPSDRFSAERTGGSVSTLTIQRTQQEDSAVYLCASSSKGPGWTDTQYFGPGTRLTVL.

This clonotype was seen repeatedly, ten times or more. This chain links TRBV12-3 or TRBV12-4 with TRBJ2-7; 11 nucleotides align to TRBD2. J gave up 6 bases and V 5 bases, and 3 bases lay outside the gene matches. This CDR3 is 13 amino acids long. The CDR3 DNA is TGTGCCAGCAGTGCCGGGACTAGCGGCGAGCAGTACTTC. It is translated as CASSAGTSGEQYF.

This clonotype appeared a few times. The CDR3 DNA reads as TGTGCCAGCAGCTTAGCGCGACACCTCTATAATTCACCCCTCCACTTT. The encoded protein is CASSLARHLYNSPLHF. The rearrangement joins TRBV7-2 to TRBJ1-6, with D unresolved. Trimming cost V 0 bases and J 3 bases, with 9 bases left between them. The length of the CDR3 is 16 residues. Germline V gives CDR1 SGHTA, CDR2 FQGNSA.

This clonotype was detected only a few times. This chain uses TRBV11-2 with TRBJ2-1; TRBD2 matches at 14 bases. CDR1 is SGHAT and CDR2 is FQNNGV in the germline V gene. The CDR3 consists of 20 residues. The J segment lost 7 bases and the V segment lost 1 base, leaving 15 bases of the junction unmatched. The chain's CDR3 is CASSLGRLAGGLGVLNEQFF. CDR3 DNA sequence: TGTGCCAGCAGCTTAGGTCGACTAGCGGGGGGGCTGGGCGTCCTTAATGAGCAGTTCTTC.

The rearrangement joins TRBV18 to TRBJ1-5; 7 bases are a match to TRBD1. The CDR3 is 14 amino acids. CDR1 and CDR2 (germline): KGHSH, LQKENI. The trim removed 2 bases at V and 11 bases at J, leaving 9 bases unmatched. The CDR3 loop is CASSPRQGEGAQHF. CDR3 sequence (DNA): TGTGCCAGCTCACCAAGACAGGGTGAGGGGGCCCAGCATTTT.

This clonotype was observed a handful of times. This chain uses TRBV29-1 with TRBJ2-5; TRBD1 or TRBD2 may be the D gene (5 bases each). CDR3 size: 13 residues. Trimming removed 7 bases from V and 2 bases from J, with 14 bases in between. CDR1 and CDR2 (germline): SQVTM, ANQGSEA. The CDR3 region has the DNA TGCAGCGGTGGGGGTAGCTCACAAGAGACCCAGTACTTC. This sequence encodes CSGGGSSQETQYF.

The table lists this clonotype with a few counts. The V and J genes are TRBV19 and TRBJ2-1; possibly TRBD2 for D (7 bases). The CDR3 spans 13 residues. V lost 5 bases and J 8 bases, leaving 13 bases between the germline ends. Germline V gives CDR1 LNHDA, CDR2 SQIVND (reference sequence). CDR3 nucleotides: TGTGCCAGTAGTTGGGAGGGGGTCGATGAGCAGTTCTTC. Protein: CASSWEGVDEQFF.

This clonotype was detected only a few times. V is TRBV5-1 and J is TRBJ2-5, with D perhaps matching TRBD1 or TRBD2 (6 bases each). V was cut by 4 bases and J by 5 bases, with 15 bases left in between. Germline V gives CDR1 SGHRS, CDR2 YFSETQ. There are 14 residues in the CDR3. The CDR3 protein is CASSTGGGWETQYF. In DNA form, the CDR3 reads TGCGCCAGCAGCACCGGAGGGGGATGGGAGACCCAGTACTTC.

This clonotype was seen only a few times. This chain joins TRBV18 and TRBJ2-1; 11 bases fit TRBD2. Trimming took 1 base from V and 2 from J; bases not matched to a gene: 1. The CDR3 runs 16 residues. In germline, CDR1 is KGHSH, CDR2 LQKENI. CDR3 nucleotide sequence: TGTGCCAGCTCACCACAGGGACTAGCGGCCTACAATGAGCAGTTCTTC. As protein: CASSPQGLAAYNEQFF.

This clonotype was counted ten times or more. The CDR3 region is CSAKGTGPYGLFF. In DNA, the CDR3 is TGCAGTGCTAAAGGGACAGGGCCCTACGGGCTGTTTTTT. This rearrangement joins TRBV20-1 to TRBJ1-4, with 9 bases matching TRBD1. The CDR3 is 13 residues long. Germline CDR1 reads DFQATT; CDR2 reads SNEGSKA (reference sequence). The trim removed 4 bases at V and 14 bases at J, leaving 11 bases unmatched.

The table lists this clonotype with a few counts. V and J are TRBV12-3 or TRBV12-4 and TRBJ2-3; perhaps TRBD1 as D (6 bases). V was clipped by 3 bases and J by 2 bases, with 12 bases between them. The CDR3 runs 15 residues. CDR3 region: CASSLVQGHTDTQYF. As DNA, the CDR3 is TGTGCCAGCAGTTTGGTTCAGGGGCACACAGATACGCAGTATTTT.

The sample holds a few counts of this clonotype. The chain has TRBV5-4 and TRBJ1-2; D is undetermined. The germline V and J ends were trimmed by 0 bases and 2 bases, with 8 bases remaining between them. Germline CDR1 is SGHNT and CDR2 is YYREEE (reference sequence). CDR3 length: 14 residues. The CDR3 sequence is CASSLEMENYGYTF. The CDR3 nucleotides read TGTGCCAGCAGCTTGGAAATGGAGAACTATGGCTACACCTTC.

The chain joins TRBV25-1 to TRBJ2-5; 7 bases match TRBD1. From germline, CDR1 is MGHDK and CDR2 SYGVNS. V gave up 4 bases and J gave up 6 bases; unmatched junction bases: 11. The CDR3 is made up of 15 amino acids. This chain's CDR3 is CASSGQTGYGQTQYF. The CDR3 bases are TGTGCCAGCAGTGGCCAGACAGGGTACGGACAGACCCAGTACTTC.

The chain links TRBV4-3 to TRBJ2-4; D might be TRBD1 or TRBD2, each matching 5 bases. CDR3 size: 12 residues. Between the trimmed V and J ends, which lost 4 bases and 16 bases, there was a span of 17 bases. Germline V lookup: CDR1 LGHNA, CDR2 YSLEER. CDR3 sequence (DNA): TGCGCCAGCAGCCGCTGGGACGGCCCGAAATACTTC. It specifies CASSRWDGPKYF.

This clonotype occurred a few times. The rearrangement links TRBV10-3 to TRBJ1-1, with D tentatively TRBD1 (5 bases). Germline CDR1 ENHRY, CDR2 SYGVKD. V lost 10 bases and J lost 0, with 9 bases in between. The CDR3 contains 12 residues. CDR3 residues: CATRDLNTEAFF. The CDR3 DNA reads TGTGCCACCCGGGACCTGAACACTGAAGCTTTCTTT.

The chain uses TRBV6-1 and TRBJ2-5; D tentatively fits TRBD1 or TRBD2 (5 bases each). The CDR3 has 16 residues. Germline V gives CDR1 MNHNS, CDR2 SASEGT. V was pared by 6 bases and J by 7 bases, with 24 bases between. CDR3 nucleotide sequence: TGTGCCAGCAGGCCCCGGGACCGCGGGCTGGTGGCGACCCAGTACTTC. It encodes CASRPRDRGLVATQYF.

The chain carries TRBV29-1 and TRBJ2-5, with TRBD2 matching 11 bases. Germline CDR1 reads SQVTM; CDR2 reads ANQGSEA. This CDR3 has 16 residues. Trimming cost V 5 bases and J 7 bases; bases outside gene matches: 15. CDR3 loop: CSVLRGLAGGMVTQYF. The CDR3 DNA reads TGCAGCGTTCTAAGAGGGCTAGCGGGAGGTATGGTGACCCAGTACTTC.

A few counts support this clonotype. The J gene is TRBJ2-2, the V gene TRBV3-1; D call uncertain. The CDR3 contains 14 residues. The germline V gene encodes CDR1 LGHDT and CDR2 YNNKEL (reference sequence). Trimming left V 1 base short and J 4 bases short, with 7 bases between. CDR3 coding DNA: TGTGCCAGCAGCCAAGTAAGATCCACCGGGGAGCTGTTTTTT. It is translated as CASSQVRSTGELFF.